These 17 T cell receptor beta chains share one sample of origin, sequenced in a study of blood T cell repertoires in COVID-19. TCRdb's copy holds only in-frame clones and misses some; the assay was immunoSEQ multiplex PCR. This sample yields approximately 190,000 clones, of which approximately 86% are seen a single time; 2.1% belongs to the top ten. Sequences were obtained from peripheral blood. These receptors came from a man between 70 and 80 years old with active or convalescent COVID-19.

V is TRBV6-2 or TRBV6-3 and J is TRBJ2-3, with no clear D. There are 15 residues in the CDR3. The V and J ends lost 1 base and 5 bases respectively, with 13 bases between them. Germline V gives CDR1 MNHEY, CDR2 SVGEGT. The CDR3 spells CASSYFFLSGDTQYF. For the CDR3, the DNA is TGTGCCAGCAGTTACTTTTTCCTGTCAGGAGATACGCAGTATTTT.

The rearrangement links TRBV7-2 to TRBJ2-1; D may be TRBD2 (6 bases). Trimming left V 3 bases short and J 7 bases short, with 19 bases between. CDR3 length: 16 residues. CDR1 and CDR2 (germline): SGHTA, FQGNSA. The CDR3 DNA follows: TGTGCCAGCAGCTTGATCGGGGGAGCGGGCGGGAATGAGCAGTTCTTC. Translating it yields CASSLIGGAGGNEQFF.

The V call is TRBV19, the J call TRBJ1-2; D is possibly TRBD1 (5 bases). The germline CDR1 and CDR2 sequences are LNHDA and SQIVND (reference sequence). V gave up 4 bases and J gave up 7 bases, with 13 bases separating them. The CDR3 is made up of 13 amino acids. The CDR3, as DNA: TGTGCCAGTAGTACGACTGGGGCGGTTGGCTACACCTTC. Protein sequence: CASSTTGAVGYTF. Complete variable domain (other parts from reference TRBV19 and TRBJ1-2): DGGITQSPKYLFRKEGQNVTLSCEQNLNHDAMYWYRQDPGQGLRLIYYSQIVNDFQKGDIAEGYSVSREKKESFPLTVTSAQKNPTAFYLCASSTTGAVGYTFGSGTRLTVV.

V usage is TRBV6-5 and J usage is TRBJ1-2; D may be TRBD1 (5 bases). Germline loops: CDR1 MNHEY, CDR2 SVGAGI. V was pared by 7 bases and J by 7 bases, with 13 bases between. CDR3 length equals 12 residues. CDR3 region: CASTLQRGGYTF. As DNA, the CDR3 is TGTGCCAGCACTCTCCAAAGGGGTGGCTACACCTTC.

The V and J genes are TRBV5-3 and TRBJ2-7, with 7 bases matching TRBD1. TRBV5-3 is an ORF; its function is uncertain. This CDR3 has 15 residues. V was pared by 5 bases and J by 2 bases, with 10 bases of the junction left unmatched. DNA of the CDR3: TGTGCCAGAAGACGAATCCGGGACAGCGCCTACGAGCAGTACTTC. Its translation: CARRRIRDSAYEQYF.

V usage is TRBV28 and J usage is TRBJ1-1; the match to TRBD1 covers 8 bases. With V trimmed by 6 bases and J by 3 bases, 6 bases remained unmatched. The CDR3 is 14 amino acids. Germline CDR1 MDHEN, CDR2 SYDVKM. For the CDR3, the DNA is TGTGCCAGCAGCCTGGGACAGGATTACACTGAAGCTTTCTTT. This codes for CASSLGQDYTEAFF. Supplemented by reference TRBV28 and TRBJ1-1, the full variable domain reads DVKVTQSSRYLVKRTGEKVFLECVQDMDHENMFWYRQDPGLGLRLIYFSYDVKMKEKGDIPEGYSVSREKKERFSLILESASTNQTSMYLCASSLGQDYTEAFFGQGTRLTVV.

This clone has just one count. V is TRBV9 and J is TRBJ1-1, with 7 bases aligning to TRBD1. The J segment lost 1 base and the V segment lost 8 bases, leaving 14 bases of the junction unmatched. Germline V gene sequence: CDR1 SGDLS, CDR2 YYNGEE. This CDR3 has 16 residues. CDR3 sequence reads: CASAAGGRGANTEAFF. Here the CDR3 DNA reads TGTGCCAGTGCAGCAGGGGGGCGAGGGGCGAACACTGAAGCTTTCTTT.

This chain links TRBV11-1 with TRBJ2-7; D not resolved. Germline loops: CDR1 SGHAT, CDR2 FQDESV (reference sequence). This CDR3 is built from 15 residues. V lost 1 base, J lost 2 bases, and 12 bases lay in between. Written as DNA, the CDR3 is TGTGCCAGCAGCTTAGAAGCCCCCAAAACCTACGAGCAGTACTTC. The encoded protein is CASSLEAPKTYEQYF.

The CDR3 region has the DNA TGTGCCAGCAGTGAGGGGCGGGATTTAGTCACCGGGGAGCTGTTTTTT. Its translation: CASSEGRDLVTGELFF. The rearrangement links TRBV2 to TRBJ2-2, with D possibly TRBD2 on 6 matching bases. The CDR3 extends over 16 amino acids. Germline loops: CDR1 SNHLY, CDR2 FYNNEI. Trimming pared 3 bases from V and 4 bases from J, leaving 15 bases between.

This sequence joins TRBV14 and TRBJ1-4, with D unclear. Germline V lookup: CDR1 SGHDN, CDR2 FVKESK. V was clipped by 0 bases and J by 12 bases, with 8 bases between them. The CDR3 covers 12 residues. CDR3 sequence reads: CASSQDYGELFF. Written as DNA, the CDR3 is TGTGCCAGCAGCCAAGATTACGGAGAACTGTTTTTT.

The chain couples TRBV7-2 to TRBJ1-5; D perhaps matches TRBD1 (6 bases). CDR1 and CDR2 (germline): SGHTA, FQGNSA. The CDR3 has 16 residues. V lost 1 base and J lost 2, with 12 bases in between. In DNA form, the CDR3 reads TGTGCCAGCAGCTTAGTAACTGGGGGCGGCAATCAGCCCCAGCATTTT. Translating gives CASSLVTGGGNQPQHF.

The J gene is TRBJ1-1, the V gene TRBV14; a possible D gene is TRBD1 (6 bases). Trimming stripped 1 base from V and 2 bases from J, with 8 bases between. This CDR3 contains 14 residues. The germline V gene has CDR1 SGHDN and CDR2 FVKESK. CDR3 sequence reads: CASSQVGGNTEAFF. The CDR3 region has the DNA TGTGCCAGCAGCCAAGTAGGGGGAAACACTGAAGCTTTCTTT.

Notes on this clone: Distinct nucleotide sequences in the sample also encode this CDR3. The chain recombines TRBV19 with TRBJ1-5; 9 nucleotides agree with TRBD1. The CDR3 spans 14 residues. J lost 7 bases, V lost 4 bases, and 5 bases had no gene match. The germline gives CDR1 LNHDA, CDR2 SQIVND (reference sequence). The CDR3, as DNA: TGTGCCAGTAGTAGGGGACAGGGTGGCCAGCCCCAGCATTTT. Residues: CASSRGQGGQPQHF.

V and J are TRBV11-3 and TRBJ1-1; no clear D. Trimming left V 1 base short and J 1 base short, with 7 bases between. Germline V gene sequence: CDR1 SGHNT, CDR2 YENEEA. The CDR3 loop spans 14 amino acids. The CDR3 reads CASSLGGENTEAFF. CDR3 DNA: TGTGCCAGCAGCTTAGGCGGGGAGAACACTGAAGCTTTCTTT.

This sequence joins TRBV9 and TRBJ1-1, with D unclear. Trimming pared 4 bases from V and 1 base from J, leaving 14 bases between. The CDR3 has 15 amino acids. Per the germline V gene, CDR1 is SGDLS and CDR2 is YYNGEE. The CDR3 region has the DNA TGTGCCAGCAGCTTCGCCGCCGCCGGGAACACTGAAGCTTTCTTT. Residues: CASSFAAAGNTEAFF. Supplemented by reference TRBV9 and TRBJ1-1, the full variable domain reads DSGVTQTPKHLITATGQRVTLRCSPRSGDLSVYWYQQSLDQGLQFLIQYYNGEERAKGNILERFSAQQFPDLHSELNLSSLELGDSALYFCASSFAAAGNTEAFFGQGTRLTVV.

This chain uses TRBV19 with TRBJ2-2; no reliable D call. The CDR3 contains 18 residues. The ends were cut back, 4 bases at V and 0 bases at J, with 18 bases in the middle. The germline CDR1 and CDR2 sequences are LNHDA and SQIVND (reference sequence). The CDR3 DNA sequence: TGTGCCAGTAGTACCCCCCTTGGCAGGATAACGAACACCGGGGAGCTGTTTTTT. It yields the protein CASSTPLGRITNTGELFF.

As regards this clone: This specimen includes other DNA sequences encoding the same CDR3. This chain connects TRBV5-1 to TRBJ2-5; D is undetermined. The length of the CDR3 is 13 residues. Deletions cut 0 bases from V and 3 bases from J, with 6 bases between. Germline V gene lookup returns CDR1 SGHRS and CDR2 YFSETQ. CDR3 in DNA: TGCGCCAGCAGCTTGGGCAGTAAAGAGACCCAGTACTTC. Its translation is CASSLGSKETQYF. Together with reference TRBV5-1 and TRBJ2-5, the CDR3 gives the full variable domain: KAGVTQTPRYLIKTRGQQVTLSCSPISGHRSVSWYQQTPGQGLQFLFEYFSETQRNKGNFPGRFSGRQFSNSRSEMNVSTLELGDSALYLCASSLGSKETQYFGPGTRLLVL.